This TCR beta chain stems from a study of OX40 agonist ivuxolimab in advanced cancers. This table comes from immunoSEQ multiplex PCR, and its TCRdb copy is limited to in-frame clones, with some not included. The profile shows 50,000 to 70,000 clones, roughly 85% of them singletons. This CDR3 has 16 amino acids. CDR1 is SGDLS and CDR2 is YYNGEE in the germline V gene. V dropped 3 bases and J dropped 1 base, with 15 bases sitting between them. The input for sequencing was CD4+ or CD8+ T cells sorted from blood, taken in a trial of the OX40 agonist ivuxolimab. The chain joins TRBV9 to TRBJ2-3, with D maybe TRBD2 (5 bases). The clonotype was recovered from an adult with an advanced solid tumor such as melanoma, head and neck, liver or kidney cancer. The CDR3 reads CASSAGRTRGTDTQYF. The CDR3 coding sequence is TGTGCCAGCAGCGCCGGACGGACGAGGGGCACAGATACGCAGTATTTT. The whole variable domain, filled in from reference TRBV9 and TRBJ2-3, reads DSGVTQTPKHLITATGQRVTLRCSPRSGDLSVYWYQQSLDQGLQFLIQYYNGEERAKGNILERFSAQQFPDLHSELNLSSLELGDSALYFCASSAGRTRGTDTQYFGPGTRLTVL.